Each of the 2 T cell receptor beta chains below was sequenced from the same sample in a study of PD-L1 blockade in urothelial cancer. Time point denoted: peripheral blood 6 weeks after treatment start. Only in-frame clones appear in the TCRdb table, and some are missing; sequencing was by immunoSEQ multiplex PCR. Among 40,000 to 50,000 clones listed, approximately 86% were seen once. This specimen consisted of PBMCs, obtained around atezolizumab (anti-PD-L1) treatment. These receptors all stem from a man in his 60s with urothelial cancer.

The CDR3 loop reads CASSRGYTAGELFF. The DNA of the CDR3 is TGCGCCAGCAGCCGAGGGTATACCGCCGGGGAGCTGTTTTTT. The genes are TRBV4-1 and TRBJ2-2; D may be TRBD2 (5 bases). Trimming removed 4 bases from V and 6 bases from J, with 12 bases in between. The length of the CDR3 is 14 residues. Germline V CDR1 and CDR2: MGHRA, YSYEKL.

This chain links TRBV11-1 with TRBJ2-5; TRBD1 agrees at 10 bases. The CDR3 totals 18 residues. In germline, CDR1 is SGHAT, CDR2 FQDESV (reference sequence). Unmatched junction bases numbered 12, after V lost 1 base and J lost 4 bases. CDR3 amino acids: CASSLGRQGALRGETQYF. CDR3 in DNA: TGTGCCAGCAGCTTAGGCCGACAGGGGGCGCTTCGAGGAGAGACCCAGTACTTC.